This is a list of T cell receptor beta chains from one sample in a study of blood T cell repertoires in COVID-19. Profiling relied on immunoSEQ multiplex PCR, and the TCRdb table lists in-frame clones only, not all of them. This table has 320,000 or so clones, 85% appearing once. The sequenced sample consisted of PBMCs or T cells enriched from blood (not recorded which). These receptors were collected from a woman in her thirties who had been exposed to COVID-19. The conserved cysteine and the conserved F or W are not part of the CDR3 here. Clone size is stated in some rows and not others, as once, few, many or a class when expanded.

ASSPRSVAGENEQY TRBV28 NA TRBJ2-7
ASSLSRGNRELF TRBV27 NA TRBJ2-2
ASSPSKGKNIQY TRBV18 NA TRBJ2-4
ASSGESNEQF TRBV3-1/TRBV3-2 NA TRBJ2-1
AISEAGDQPQH TRBV10-3 NA TRBJ1-5
ASSIVWARGYT TRBV19 NA TRBJ1-2
ASSPGPTANEKLF TRBV9 NA TRBJ1-4
ASTEPGVNNEQF TRBV28 NA TRBJ2-1
ATGTGPSSYEQY TRBV10-3 NA TRBJ2-7
ASSITSGGAKTQY TRBV19 once TRBJ2-5
ASSYGLGSTYEQY TRBV7-2 few TRBJ2-7
AWSRTGDSGNTIY TRBV30 NA TRBJ1-3
ASGESMNTEAF TRBV5-1 NA TRBJ1-1
ASSLRTNAYGYT TRBV5-5 few TRBJ1-2
ASSIPAGGVTEAF TRBV19 NA TRBJ1-1
ASSQNRVEAF TRBV28 once TRBJ1-1
ASSIDRSTDTQY TRBV19 NA TRBJ2-3
ASSRDRGLSTDTQY TRBV11-1 NA TRBJ2-3
ASSPRQRGDTIY TRBV18 NA TRBJ1-3
ASSPGGEVYGYT TRBV11-2 NA TRBJ1-2